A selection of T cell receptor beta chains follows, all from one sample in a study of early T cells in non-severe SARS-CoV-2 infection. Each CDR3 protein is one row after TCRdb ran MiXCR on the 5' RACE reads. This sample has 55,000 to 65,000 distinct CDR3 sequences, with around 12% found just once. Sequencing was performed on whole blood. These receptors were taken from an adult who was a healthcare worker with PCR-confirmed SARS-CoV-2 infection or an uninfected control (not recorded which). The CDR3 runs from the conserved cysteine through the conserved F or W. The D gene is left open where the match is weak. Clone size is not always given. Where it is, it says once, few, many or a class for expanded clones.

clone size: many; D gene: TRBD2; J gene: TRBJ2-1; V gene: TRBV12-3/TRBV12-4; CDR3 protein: CASSPIRSGRLGNEQFF; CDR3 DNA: TGTGCCAGCAGCCCCATTAGGAGCGGGAGGTTAGGGAATGAGCAGTTCTTC
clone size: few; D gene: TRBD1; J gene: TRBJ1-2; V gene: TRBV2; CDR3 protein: CASRQGFGYTF; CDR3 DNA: TGTGCCAGCAGACAGGGGTTTGGCTACACCTTC
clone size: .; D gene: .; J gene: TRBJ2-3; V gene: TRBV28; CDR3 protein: CASDRTHGLDTQYF; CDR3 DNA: TGTGCCAGCGATCGGACTCACGGGCTAGATACGCAGTATTTT
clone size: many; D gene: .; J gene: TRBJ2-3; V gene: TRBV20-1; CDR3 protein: CSARGLGETYTQYF; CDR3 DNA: TGCAGTGCTAGAGGACTGGGCGAAACCTATACGCAGTATTTT
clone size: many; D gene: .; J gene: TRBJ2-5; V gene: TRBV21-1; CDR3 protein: CASSNPMWTGISGRALETQYF; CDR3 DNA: TGTGCCAGCAGCAACCCGATGTGGACAGGGATAAGCGGGAGGGCCTTGGAGACCCAGTACTTC
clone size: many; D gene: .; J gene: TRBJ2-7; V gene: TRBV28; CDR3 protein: CASSKGLYEQYF; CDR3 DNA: TGTGCCAGCAGTAAGGGGTTGTACGAGCAGTACTTC
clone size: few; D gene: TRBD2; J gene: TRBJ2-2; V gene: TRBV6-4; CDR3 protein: CASKEGASGTGELFF; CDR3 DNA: TGTGCCAGCAAGGAAGGGGCTAGCGGGACCGGGGAGCTGTTTTTT
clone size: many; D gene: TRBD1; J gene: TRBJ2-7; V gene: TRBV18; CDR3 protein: CASSPATGPYEQYF; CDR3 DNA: TGTGCCAGCTCACCGGCGACAGGGCCCTACGAGCAGTACTTC
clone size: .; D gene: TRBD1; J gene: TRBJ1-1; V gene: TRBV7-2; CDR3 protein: CASSYRTGTEAFF; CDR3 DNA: TGTGCCAGCAGCTACCGGACAGGAACTGAAGCTTTCTTT
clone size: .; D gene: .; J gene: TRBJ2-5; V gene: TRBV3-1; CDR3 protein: CASSQPGTIETQYF; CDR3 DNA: TGTGCCAGCAGCCAACCCGGCACCATCGAGACCCAGTACTTC
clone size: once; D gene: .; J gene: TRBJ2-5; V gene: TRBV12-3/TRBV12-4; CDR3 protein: CASTQTGETQYF; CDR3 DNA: TGTGCCAGCACGCAGACGGGGGAGACCCAGTACTTC
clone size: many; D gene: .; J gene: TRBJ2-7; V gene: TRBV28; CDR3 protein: CASSQVYEQYF; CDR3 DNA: TGTGCCAGCAGTCAGGTCTACGAGCAGTACTTC
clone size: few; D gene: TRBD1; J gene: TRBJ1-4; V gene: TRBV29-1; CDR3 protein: CSAGDSLEKLFF; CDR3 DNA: TGCAGCGCGGGGGACAGCCTGGAGAAACTGTTTTTT
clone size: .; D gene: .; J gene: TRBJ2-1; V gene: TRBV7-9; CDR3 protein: CASSFGAGPYNEQFF; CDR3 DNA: TGTGCCAGCAGCTTTGGAGCGGGTCCCTACAATGAGCAGTTCTTC
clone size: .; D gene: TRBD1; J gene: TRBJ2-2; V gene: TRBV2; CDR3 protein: CASRRGQGATGELFF; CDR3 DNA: TGTGCCAGCAGGCGGGGACAGGGGGCGACCGGGGAGCTGTTTTTT
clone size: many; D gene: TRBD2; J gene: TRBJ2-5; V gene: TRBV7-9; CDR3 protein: CASSHVIAGGYETQYF; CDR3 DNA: TGTGCCAGCAGCCACGTCATAGCGGGGGGCTACGAGACCCAGTACTTC
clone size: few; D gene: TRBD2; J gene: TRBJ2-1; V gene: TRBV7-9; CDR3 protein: CASSLKGTSGGTYNEQFF; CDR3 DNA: TGTGCCAGCAGCTTGAAGGGGACTAGCGGGGGCACTTACAATGAGCAGTTCTTC
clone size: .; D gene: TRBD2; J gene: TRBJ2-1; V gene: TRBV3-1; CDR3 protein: CASRRTSGIYNEQFF; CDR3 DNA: TGTGCCAGCAGGAGGACTAGCGGAATATACAATGAGCAGTTCTTC
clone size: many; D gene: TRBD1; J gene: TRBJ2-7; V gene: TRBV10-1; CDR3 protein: CASSESGTGGWNEQYF; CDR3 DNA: TGCGCCAGCAGTGAGTCGGGGACAGGAGGTTGGAACGAGCAGTACTTC
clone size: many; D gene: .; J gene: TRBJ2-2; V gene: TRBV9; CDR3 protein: CASSVDLRFTGELFF; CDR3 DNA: TGTGCCAGCAGCGTAGATCTGCGGTTCACCGGGGAGCTGTTTTTT
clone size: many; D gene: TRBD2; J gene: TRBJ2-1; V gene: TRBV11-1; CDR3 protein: CASSLGTSGRSEQFF; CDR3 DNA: TGTGCCAGCAGCTTGGGGACTAGCGGGAGAAGTGAGCAGTTCTTC
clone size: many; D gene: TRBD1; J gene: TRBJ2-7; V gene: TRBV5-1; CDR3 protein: CASSPRTGDEQYF; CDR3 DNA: TGCGCCAGCAGCCCGCGGACAGGGGACGAGCAGTACTTC
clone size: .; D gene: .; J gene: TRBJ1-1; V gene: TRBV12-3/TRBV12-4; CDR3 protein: CASSLQGSTEAFF; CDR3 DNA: TGTGCCAGCAGTTTACAGGGTTCCACTGAAGCTTTCTTT
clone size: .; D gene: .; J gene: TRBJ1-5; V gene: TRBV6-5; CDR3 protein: CASSAGLFNQPQHF; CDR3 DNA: TGTGCCAGCAGTGCGGGACTTTTCAATCAGCCCCAGCATTTT